The 9 T cell receptor beta chains below all came from one sample that was sequenced in a study of PD-L1 blockade in urothelial cancer. The assay was immunoSEQ multiplex PCR, and TCRdb's table has in-frame clones only and misses some. The sample lists fewer than 60,000 clones; 65% to 90% were seen once. Noted time point: pretreatment peripheral blood. The sequencing used PBMCs, collected around atezolizumab (anti-PD-L1) treatment. Every receptor here comes from a man in his 70s with urothelial cancer.

The V call is TRBV6-6, the J call TRBJ2-7, with a possible D match to TRBD2 (5 bases). V was cut by 5 bases and J by 4 bases, with 12 bases left in between. Germline V gives CDR1 MNHNY, CDR2 SVGAGI (reference sequence). This CDR3 has 13 amino acids. CDR3 region: CASSRTGEYEQYF. CDR3 nucleotides: TGTGCCAGCAGTCGGACCGGGGAATACGAGCAGTACTTC.

CDR3 DNA sequence: TGTGCCAGCAGCGTTGGACTCGGCGAGCAGTACTTC. Translation gives CASSVGLGEQYF. The chain couples TRBV14 to TRBJ2-7; D might be TRBD2 (5 bases). The CDR3 has 12 residues. Germline CDR1 SGHDN, CDR2 FVKESK. V lost 5 bases to trimming and J lost 6 bases, with 11 bases between them.

The sample holds one count of this clone. The chain uses TRBV19 and TRBJ1-5; D perhaps matches TRBD1 (6 bases). V was pared by 1 base and J by 5 bases, with 15 bases between. Germline CDR1 is LNHDA and CDR2 is SQIVND (reference sequence). This CDR3 contains 16 residues. CDR3 amino acids: CASSIGANRVDQPQHF. CDR3 nucleotides: TGTGCCAGTAGTATAGGTGCTAACAGGGTAGATCAGCCCCAGCATTTT.

The J gene is TRBJ2-5, the V gene TRBV11-3; 8 bases match TRBD1. CDR1 SGHNT and CDR2 YENEEA come from the germline V gene. With 5 bases clipped from V and 4 bases from J, the junction kept 9 bases outside the gene matches. This CDR3 comprises 15 residues. The CDR3 coding sequence is TGTGCCAGCAGCCCCGGACAGGGCCAGCGAGAGACCCAGTACTTC. This encodes CASSPGQGQRETQYF.

This chain connects TRBV6-1 to TRBJ2-7, with D perhaps matching TRBD2 (6 bases). Trimming left V 0 bases short and J 1 base short, with 7 bases between. Germline CDR1 is MNHNS and CDR2 is SASEGT. The length of the CDR3 is 14 residues. The CDR3 region is CASSEAGTSYEQYF. Written as DNA, the CDR3 is TGTGCCAGCAGTGAAGCCGGGACTTCCTACGAGCAGTACTTC.

This clone has a single count. The chain employs TRBV5-1 and TRBJ2-6; 11 bases map to TRBD1. From germline, CDR1 is SGHRS and CDR2 YFSETQ. V was clipped by 4 bases and J by 2 bases; unmatched bases: 2. This CDR3 spans 16 amino acids. The chain's CDR3 is CASSRTGGPGANVLTF. The CDR3 nucleotides read TGCGCCAGCAGCAGGACAGGGGGCCCTGGGGCCAACGTCCTGACTTTC.

This chain uses TRBV11-2 with TRBJ2-3; 8 nucleotides line up with TRBD2. The CDR3 sequence is 16 residues long. The V gene end was trimmed by 3 bases and the J gene end by 14 bases; junction bases not matched to a gene: 19. Germline CDR1 SGHAT, CDR2 FQNNGV. The CDR3 DNA reads TGTGCCAGCAGCTTGGGACTAGGCCGGTCGGTTGGATACGCGTATTTT. It codes for CASSLGLGRSVGYAYF.

This chain uses TRBV9 with TRBJ2-7; 12 bases match TRBD1. V shed 3 bases and J 4 bases; nucleotides not matched to a gene: 5. There are 15 residues in the CDR3. Germline V gene data show CDR1 as SGDLS and CDR2 as YYNGEE. CDR3 protein: CASSGRDRGQYEQYF. DNA of the CDR3: TGTGCCAGCAGCGGCCGGGACAGGGGGCAATACGAGCAGTACTTC.

The chain recombines TRBV9 with TRBJ1-1, with D perhaps matching TRBD1 (5 bases). CDR1 is SGDLS and CDR2 is YYNGEE in the germline V gene. The germline V and J ends were trimmed by 0 bases and 6 bases, with 6 bases remaining between them. The CDR3 is made up of 12 amino acids. The CDR3 nucleotides are TGTGCCAGCAGCGTAGGGGGCTCTGAAGCTTTCTTT. As protein: CASSVGGSEAFF.